Listed here is a single T cell receptor beta chain. The repertoire was sequenced with immunoSEQ multiplex PCR; TCRdb's copy has only in-frame clones and lacks some. This table holds about 24,000 clones, roughly 70% found once. The source of the sample is a study of radiotherapy plus CTLA-4 blockade in lung cancer. Germline V gene data show CDR1 as SGHVS and CDR2 as FNYEAQ. V lost 2 bases to trimming and J lost 5 bases, with 34 bases between them. CDR3 size: 22 residues. The source is a human donor with non-small cell lung cancer whose response to radiotherapy plus ipilimumab could not be evaluated. The sequences come from peripheral blood, collected from a patient treated with radiotherapy plus ipilimumab. The rearrangement links TRBV7-6 to TRBJ2-1; D may be TRBD2 (9 bases). CDR3 nucleotide sequence: TGTGCCAGCAGCTTAAGCAGGGGGCGTAGACGGGGTAGCGGGAGCGGTCACAATGAGCAGTTCTTC. Its protein product is CASSLSRGRRRGSGSGHNEQFF.